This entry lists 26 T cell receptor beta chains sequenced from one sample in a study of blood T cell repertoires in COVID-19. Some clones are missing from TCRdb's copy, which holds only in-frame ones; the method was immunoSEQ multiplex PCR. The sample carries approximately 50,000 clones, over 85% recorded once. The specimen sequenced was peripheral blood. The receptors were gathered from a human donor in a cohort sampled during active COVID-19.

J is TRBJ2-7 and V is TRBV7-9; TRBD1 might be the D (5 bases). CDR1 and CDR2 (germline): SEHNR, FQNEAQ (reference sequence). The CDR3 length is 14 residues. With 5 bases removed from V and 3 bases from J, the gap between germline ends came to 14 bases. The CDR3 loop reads CASSVSGLVYEQYF. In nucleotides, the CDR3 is TGTGCCAGCAGCGTCTCAGGGCTCGTCTACGAGCAGTACTTC.

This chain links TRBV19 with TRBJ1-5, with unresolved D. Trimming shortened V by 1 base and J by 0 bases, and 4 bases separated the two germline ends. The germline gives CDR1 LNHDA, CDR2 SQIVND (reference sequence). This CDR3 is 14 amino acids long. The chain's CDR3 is CASSIGASNQPQHF. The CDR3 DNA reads TGTGCCAGTAGTATAGGGGCTAGCAATCAGCCCCAGCATTTT.

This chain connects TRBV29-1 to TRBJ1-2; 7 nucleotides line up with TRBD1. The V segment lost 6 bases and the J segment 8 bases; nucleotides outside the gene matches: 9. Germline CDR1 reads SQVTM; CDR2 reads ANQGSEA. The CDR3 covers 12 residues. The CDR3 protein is CSVDRDVAGYTF. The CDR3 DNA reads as TGCAGCGTAGACAGGGATGTGGCAGGCTACACCTTC. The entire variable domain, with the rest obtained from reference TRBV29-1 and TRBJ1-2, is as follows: SAVISQKPSRDICQRGTSLTIQCQVDSQVTMMFWYRQQPGQSLTLIATANQGSEATYESGFVIDKFPISRPNLTFSTLTVSNMSPEDSSIYLCSVDRDVAGYTFGSGTRLTVV.

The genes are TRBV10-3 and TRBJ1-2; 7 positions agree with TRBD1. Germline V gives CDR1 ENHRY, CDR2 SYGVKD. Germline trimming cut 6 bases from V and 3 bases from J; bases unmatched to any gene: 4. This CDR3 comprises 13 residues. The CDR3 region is CAIRPGGDYGYTF. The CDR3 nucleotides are TGTGCCATCAGGCCAGGGGGTGACTATGGCTACACCTTC.

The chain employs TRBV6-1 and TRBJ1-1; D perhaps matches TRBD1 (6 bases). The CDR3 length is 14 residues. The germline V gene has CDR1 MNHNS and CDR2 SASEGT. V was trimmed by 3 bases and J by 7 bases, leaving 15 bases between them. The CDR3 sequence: CASSEWGRGYEAFF. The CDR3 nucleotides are TGTGCCAGCAGTGAGTGGGGCAGGGGATATGAAGCTTTCTTT.

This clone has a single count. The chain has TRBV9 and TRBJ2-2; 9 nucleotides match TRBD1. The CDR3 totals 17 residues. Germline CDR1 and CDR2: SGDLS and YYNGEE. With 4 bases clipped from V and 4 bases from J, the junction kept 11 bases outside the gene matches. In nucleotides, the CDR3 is TGTGCCAGCAGCCCACCGATAGACAGGGGGGTCACCGGGGAGCTGTTTTTT. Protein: CASSPPIDRGVTGELFF.

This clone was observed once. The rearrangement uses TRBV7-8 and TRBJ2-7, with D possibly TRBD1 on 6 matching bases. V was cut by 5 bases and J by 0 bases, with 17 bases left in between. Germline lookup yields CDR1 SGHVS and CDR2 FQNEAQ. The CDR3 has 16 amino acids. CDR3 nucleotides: TGTGCCAGCAGCCCACTAAACAGGGTCAGCTCCTACGAGCAGTACTTC. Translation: CASSPLNRVSSYEQYF.

The CDR3 sequence is CATSDSGTGRTEAFF. Written as DNA, the CDR3 is TGTGCCACCAGTGACTCCGGGACAGGGAGAACTGAAGCTTTCTTT. This chain links TRBV24-1 with TRBJ1-1; 9 nucleotides match TRBD1. This CDR3 is built from 15 residues. The ends lost 4 bases at V and 5 bases at J; junction bases unmatched: 7. CDR1 and CDR2 from the germline V gene are KGHDR and SFDVKD.

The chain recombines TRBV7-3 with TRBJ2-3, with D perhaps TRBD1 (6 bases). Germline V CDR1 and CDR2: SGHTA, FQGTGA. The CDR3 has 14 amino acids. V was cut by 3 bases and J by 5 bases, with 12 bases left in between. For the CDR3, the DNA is TGTGCCAGCAGCTTCGGACAAGGGGGAGATACGCAGTATTTT. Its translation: CASSFGQGGDTQYF.

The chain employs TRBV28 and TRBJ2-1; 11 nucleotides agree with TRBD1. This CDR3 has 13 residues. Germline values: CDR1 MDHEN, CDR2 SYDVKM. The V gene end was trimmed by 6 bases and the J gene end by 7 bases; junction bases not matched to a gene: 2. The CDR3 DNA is TGTGCCAGCAGGGGGACAGGGGGAAATGAGCAGTTCTTC. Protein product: CASRGTGGNEQFF.

The CDR3 is CASIPETVLNEQYV. The CDR3 coding sequence is TGTGCCAGCATCCCGGAGACAGTCCTGAACGAGCAGTACGTC. The chain couples TRBV2 to TRBJ2-7; tentatively, D is TRBD1 (5 bases). Germline values: CDR1 SNHLY, CDR2 FYNNEI. V dropped 7 bases and J dropped 5 bases, with 18 bases sitting between them. This CDR3 has 14 residues.

The CDR3 nucleotides are TGTGCCAGCAGTTTAGTTACGGGCTCCTACGAGCAGTACTTC. The encoded protein is CASSLVTGSYEQYF. This chain links TRBV28 with TRBJ2-7, with D unresolved. CDR1 and CDR2 from the germline V gene are MDHEN and SYDVKM. The ends were cut back, 2 bases at V and 0 bases at J, with 8 bases in the middle. The CDR3 is 14 amino acids.

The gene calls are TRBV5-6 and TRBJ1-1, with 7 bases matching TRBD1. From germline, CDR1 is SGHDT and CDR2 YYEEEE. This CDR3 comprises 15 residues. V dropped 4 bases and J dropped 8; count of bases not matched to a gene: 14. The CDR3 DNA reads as TGTGCCAGCAGCCTCCGCCTAGACAGGGTAATCGAAGCTTTCTTT. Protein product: CASSLRLDRVIEAFF.

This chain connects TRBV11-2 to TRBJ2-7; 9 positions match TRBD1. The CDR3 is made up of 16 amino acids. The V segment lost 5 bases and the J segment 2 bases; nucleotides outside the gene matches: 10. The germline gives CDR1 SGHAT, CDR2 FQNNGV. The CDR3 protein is CASSGQQGAMTYEQYF. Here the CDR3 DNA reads TGTGCCAGCAGCGGACAACAGGGGGCGATGACCTACGAGCAGTACTTC.

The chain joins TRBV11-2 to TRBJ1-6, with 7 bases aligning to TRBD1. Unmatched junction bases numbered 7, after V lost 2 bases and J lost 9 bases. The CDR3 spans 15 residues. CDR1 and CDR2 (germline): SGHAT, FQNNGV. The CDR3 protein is CASSLTSGGGSPLHF. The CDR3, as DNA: TGTGCCAGCAGCTTAACGTCAGGGGGTGGTTCACCCCTCCACTTT.

The CDR3 DNA is TGTGCCAGCAGTTCCGGTCGGACAGGGCTTTCGGATACGCAGTATTTT. It translates to CASSSGRTGLSDTQYF. V and J are TRBV28 and TRBJ2-3, with 8 bases identical to TRBD1. CDR1 is MDHEN and CDR2 is SYDVKM in the germline V gene. The V segment lost 4 bases and the J segment 6 bases; nucleotides outside the gene matches: 12. The CDR3 is 16 amino acids.

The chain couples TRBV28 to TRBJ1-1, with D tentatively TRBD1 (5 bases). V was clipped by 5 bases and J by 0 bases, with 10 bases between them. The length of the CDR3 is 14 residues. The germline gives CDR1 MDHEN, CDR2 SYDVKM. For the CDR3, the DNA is TGTGCCAGCAGTCGGACAACTTTGAACACTGAAGCTTTCTTT. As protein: CASSRTTLNTEAFF. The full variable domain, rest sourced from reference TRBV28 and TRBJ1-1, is DVKVTQSSRYLVKRTGEKVFLECVQDMDHENMFWYRQDPGLGLRLIYFSYDVKMKEKGDIPEGYSVSREKKERFSLILESASTNQTSMYLCASSRTTLNTEAFFGQGTRLTVV.

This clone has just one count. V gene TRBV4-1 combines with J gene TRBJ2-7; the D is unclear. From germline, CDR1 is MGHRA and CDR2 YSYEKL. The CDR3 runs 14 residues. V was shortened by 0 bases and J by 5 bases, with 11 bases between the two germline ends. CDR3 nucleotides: TGCGCCAGCAGCCAAGACGAGGCACAAAACGAGCAGTACTTC. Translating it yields CASSQDEAQNEQYF.

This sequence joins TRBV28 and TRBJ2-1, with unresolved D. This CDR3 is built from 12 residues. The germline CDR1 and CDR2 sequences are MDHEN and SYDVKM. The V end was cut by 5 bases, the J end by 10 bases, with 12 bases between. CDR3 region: CASSRNGEEQFF. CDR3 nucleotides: TGTGCCAGCAGTCGTAATGGAGAAGAGCAGTTCTTC.

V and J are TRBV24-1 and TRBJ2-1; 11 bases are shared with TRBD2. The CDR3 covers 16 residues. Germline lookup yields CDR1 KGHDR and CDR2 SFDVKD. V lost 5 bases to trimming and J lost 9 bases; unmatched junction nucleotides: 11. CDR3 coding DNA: TGTGCCACCAGTGGCCCCGGACTAGCGGGCCTAAGTGAGCAGTTCTTC. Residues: CATSGPGLAGLSEQFF.

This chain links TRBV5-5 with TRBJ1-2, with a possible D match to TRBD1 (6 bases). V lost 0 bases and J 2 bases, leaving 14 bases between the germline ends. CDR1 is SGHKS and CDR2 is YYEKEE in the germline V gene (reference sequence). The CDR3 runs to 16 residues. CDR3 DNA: TGTGCCAGCAGCTTGGCCTCTCGGACAGAAAACTATGGCTACACCTTC. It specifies CASSLASRTENYGYTF.

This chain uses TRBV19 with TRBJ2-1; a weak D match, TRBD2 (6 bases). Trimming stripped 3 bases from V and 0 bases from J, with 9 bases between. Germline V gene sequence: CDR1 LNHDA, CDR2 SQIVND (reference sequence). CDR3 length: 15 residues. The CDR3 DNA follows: TGTGCCAGTAGTATCGACGGGAGCTCCTACAATGAGCAGTTCTTC. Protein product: CASSIDGSSYNEQFF.

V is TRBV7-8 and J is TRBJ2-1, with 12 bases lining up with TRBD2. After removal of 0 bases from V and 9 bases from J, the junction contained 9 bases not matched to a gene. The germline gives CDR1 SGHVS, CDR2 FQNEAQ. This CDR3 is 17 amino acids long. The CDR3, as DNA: TGTGCCAGCAGCTTAGCGACCGGGCTACTAGCGGGAGGTGAGCAGTTCTTC. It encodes CASSLATGLLAGGEQFF.

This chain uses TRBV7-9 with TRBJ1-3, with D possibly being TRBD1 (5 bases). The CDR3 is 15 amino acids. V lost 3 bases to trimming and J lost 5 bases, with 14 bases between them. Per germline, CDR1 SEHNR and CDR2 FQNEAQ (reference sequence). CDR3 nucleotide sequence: TGTGCCAGCAGCTTGAAGGGGCAGGGTCGAAACACCATATATTTT. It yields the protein CASSLKGQGRNTIYF.

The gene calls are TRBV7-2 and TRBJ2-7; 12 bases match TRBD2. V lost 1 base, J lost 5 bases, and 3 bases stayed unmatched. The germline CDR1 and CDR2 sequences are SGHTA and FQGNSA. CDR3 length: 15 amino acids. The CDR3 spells CASSLGLAGVHEQYF. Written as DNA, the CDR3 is TGTGCCAGCAGCTTAGGACTAGCGGGAGTTCACGAGCAGTACTTC.

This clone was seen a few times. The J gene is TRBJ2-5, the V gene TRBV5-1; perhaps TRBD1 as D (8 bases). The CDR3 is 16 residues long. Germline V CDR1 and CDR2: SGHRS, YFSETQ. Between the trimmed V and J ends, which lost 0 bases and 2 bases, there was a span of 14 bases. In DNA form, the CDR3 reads TGCGCCAGCAGCTTGGCGAACAGGGGGGGGCAAGAGACCCAGTACTTC. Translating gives CASSLANRGGQETQYF. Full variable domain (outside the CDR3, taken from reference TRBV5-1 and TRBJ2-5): KAGVTQTPRYLIKTRGQQVTLSCSPISGHRSVSWYQQTPGQGLQFLFEYFSETQRNKGNFPGRFSGRQFSNSRSEMNVSTLELGDSALYLCASSLANRGGQETQYFGPGTRLLVL.